Each of the 22 T cell receptor beta chains below was sequenced from the same sample in a study of beta chain features in type 1 diabetes. General study findings and limits: Shortening of TCRB CDR3s, moderate but significant, appeared in all four CD4+ subsets of Type 1 diabetes patients.

Expressed TCRB transcripts were sequenced because the isolated RNA had all been reverse transcribed beforehand. Generated by immunoSEQ multiplex PCR, the TCRdb table keeps only in-frame clones and is missing some. The sample records 600,000 to 750,000 clones, under 15% being singletons. These receptors' targets are unknown. Material: naive CD4+ T cells from blood. The receptors were gathered from a man between 25 and 39 years old with type 1 diabetes.

J is TRBJ1-2 and V is TRBV27; D may be TRBD1 (5 bases). Trimming removed 2 bases from V and 8 bases from J, with 12 bases in between. Germline CDR1 is MNHEY and CDR2 is SMNVEV (reference sequence). The CDR3 runs 13 residues. The chain's CDR3 is CASSLARERGYTF. For the CDR3, the DNA is TGTGCCAGCAGTTTAGCCAGGGAGCGAGGCTACACCTTC.

The chain uses TRBV29-1 and TRBJ1-4; D is perhaps TRBD1 (5 bases). The CDR3 is made up of 13 amino acids. The germline V gene encodes CDR1 SQVTM and CDR2 ANQGSEA. With 6 bases removed from V and 8 bases from J, the gap between germline ends came to 16 bases. The CDR3 region is CSVAFHGGEKLFF. The CDR3, as DNA: TGCAGCGTGGCATTTCACGGGGGAGAAAAACTGTTTTTT.

This clone was counted only a few times. The V call is TRBV29-1, the J call TRBJ2-2; D unclear. This CDR3 comprises 14 residues. Trimming pared 4 bases from V and 1 base from J, leaving 10 bases between. Germline V gene data show CDR1 as SQVTM and CDR2 as ANQGSEA. This CDR3 reads CSVAFVVNTGELFF. The CDR3, as DNA: TGCAGCGTTGCCTTCGTAGTGAACACCGGGGAGCTGTTTTTT.

This clone was seen a few times. The rearrangement joins TRBV6-6 to TRBJ2-3, with 7 bases that match TRBD1. Per germline, CDR1 MNHNY and CDR2 SVGAGI (reference sequence). The CDR3 extends over 13 amino acids. Trimming at V came to 11 bases and at J to 0 bases, leaving 5 bases not matched to a gene. CDR3 protein: CAVQGSSTDTQYF. DNA for the CDR3: TGTGCCGTACAGGGGTCTAGCACAGATACGCAGTATTTT.

The V and J genes are TRBV5-1 and TRBJ2-1; 8 positions agree with TRBD2. The V and J ends lost 7 bases and 10 bases, in that order; junction bases with no gene match: 13. Germline CDR1 is SGHRS and CDR2 is YFSETQ. This CDR3 is 14 amino acids long. The CDR3 loop reads CASFDPRGAQEQFF. The CDR3 nucleotides are TGCGCCAGCTTCGATCCGCGGGGGGCCCAGGAGCAGTTCTTC. Using reference TRBV5-1 and TRBJ2-1 for the parts outside the CDR3, the full variable domain is KAGVTQTPRYLIKTRGQQVTLSCSPISGHRSVSWYQQTPGQGLQFLFEYFSETQRNKGNFPGRFSGRQFSNSRSEMNVSTLELGDSALYLCASFDPRGAQEQFFGPGTRLTVL.

This clone was counted only a few times. The chain links TRBV18 to TRBJ2-3; D not resolved. Trimming removed 6 bases at V and 0 bases at J, with 13 bases between. The germline V gene encodes CDR1 KGHSH and CDR2 LQKENI. The length of the CDR3 is 15 residues. The chain's CDR3 is CASSPPSLSTDTQYF. The DNA for the CDR3 is TGTGCCAGCTCGCCTCCGAGCCTGAGCACAGATACGCAGTATTTT. The full variable domain, completed using reference TRBV18 and TRBJ2-3, is NAGVMQNPRHLVRRRGQEARLRCSPMKGHSHVYWYRQLPEEGLKFMVYLQKENIIDESGMPKERFSAEFPKEGPSILRIQQVVRGDSAAYFCASSPPSLSTDTQYFGPGTRLTVL.

This clone was seen more than once but under ten times. Its ends do not fully match the called genes, so a read error is possible. The DNA of the CDR3 is TGTGCCAGCTCCCCACCCAGGGAGTCCTATGGCTACACCTTC. Its translation: CASSPPRESYGYTF. This chain links TRBV18 with TRBJ1-2, with D possibly being TRBD1 (5 bases). The CDR3 extends over 14 amino acids. The germline CDR1 and CDR2 sequences are KGHSH and LQKENI.

The rearrangement links TRBV30 to TRBJ2-2, with TRBD2 matching over 10 bases. With 7 bases clipped from V and 8 bases from J, the junction kept 7 bases outside the gene matches. The CDR3 has 13 residues. Per germline, CDR1 GTSNPN and CDR2 SVGIG (reference sequence). CDR3 loop: CASAGTSVGELFF. CDR3 sequence (DNA): TGTGCCTCCGCCGGGACTAGCGTAGGGGAGCTGTTTTTT.

The chain employs TRBV6-1 and TRBJ2-3, with TRBD2 as a possible D gene (5 bases). CDR1 is MNHNS, CDR2 SASEGT, per germline. The CDR3 has 15 amino acids. V gave up 8 bases and J gave up 2 bases, with 17 bases separating them. CDR3 bases: TGTGCCAGCGGAAGTGAGCTGGGAGACACAGATACGCAGTATTTT. Translating gives CASGSELGDTDTQYF.

This chain joins TRBV10-3 and TRBJ2-7; D is unresolved. Trimming shortened V by 0 bases and J by 3 bases, and 6 bases separated the two germline ends. The length of the CDR3 is 13 residues. The germline V gene has CDR1 ENHRY and CDR2 SYGVKD. CDR3 protein: CAISESVFYEQYF. In nucleotides, the CDR3 is TGTGCCATCAGTGAGTCAGTTTTCTACGAGCAGTACTTC.

The chain joins TRBV30 to TRBJ1-2; the D is unclear. Germline CDR1 is GTSNPN and CDR2 is SVGIG (reference sequence). V shed 0 bases and J shed 0 bases, with 11 bases lying between them. This CDR3 has 15 amino acids. CDR3 DNA sequence: TGTGCCTGGAGTGTACGTCCCAACACTAACTATGGCTACACCTTC. Protein: CAWSVRPNTNYGYTF.

This clone was recorded a few times. The chain is built from TRBV5-4 and TRBJ1-1; 10 bases are shared with TRBD1. The germline V gene encodes CDR1 SGHNT and CDR2 YYREEE (reference sequence). V shed 2 bases and J 5 bases; nucleotides not matched to a gene: 6. This CDR3 has 15 amino acids. The CDR3 sequence: CASSLGTGEETEAFF. Here the CDR3 DNA reads TGTGCCAGCAGCTTAGGGACAGGGGAGGAAACTGAAGCTTTCTTT. The full variable domain, in which reference TRBV5-4 and TRBJ1-1 provide the parts outside the CDR3, is ETGVTQSPTHLIKTRGQQVTLRCSSQSGHNTVSWYQQALGQGPQFIFQYYREEENGRGNFPPRFSGLQFPNYSSELNVNALELDDSALYLCASSLGTGEETEAFFGQGTRLTVV.

The chain uses TRBV5-6 and TRBJ2-3; TRBD2 aligns across 8 bases. Germline V lookup: CDR1 SGHDT, CDR2 YYEEEE. The CDR3 contains 15 residues. The J segment lost 5 bases and the V segment lost 2 bases, leaving 7 bases of the junction unmatched. DNA for the CDR3: TGTGCCAGCAGCTTTTCAGCGGGGGAGAAAGATACGCAGTATTTT. As protein: CASSFSAGEKDTQYF.

This chain joins TRBV6-5 and TRBJ2-2; maybe TRBD1 (5 bases). The CDR3 covers 14 residues. From germline, CDR1 is MNHEY and CDR2 SVGAGI. Trimming pared 6 bases from V and 0 bases from J, leaving 8 bases between. CDR3 sequence (DNA): TGTGCCAGCAGACAGACAGCGAACACCGGGGAGCTGTTTTTT. Translating it yields CASRQTANTGELFF.

CDR3 in amino acids: CASSSRPTGANVLTF. DNA for the CDR3: TGTGCCAGCAGCTCTAGACCGACTGGGGCCAACGTCCTGACTTTC. J is TRBJ2-6 and V is TRBV7-2, with D uncertain. Per the germline V gene, CDR1 is SGHTA and CDR2 is FQGNSA. Between the trimmed V and J ends, which lost 4 bases and 2 bases, there was a span of 9 bases. The CDR3 spans 15 residues.

This clone was counted between two and nine times. This chain joins TRBV4-3 and TRBJ2-2; D gene ambiguous. This CDR3 is built from 13 residues. Germline CDR1 reads LGHNA; CDR2 reads YSLEER. V lost 1 base, J lost 4 bases, and 4 bases lay in between. The CDR3, as DNA: TGCGCCAGCAGCCAAGCAGGCACCGGGGAGCTGTTTTTT. It codes for CASSQAGTGELFF.

The CDR3 is CASSRAVDNSPLHF. The CDR3 DNA is TGTGCCAGCAGTCGCGCAGTAGATAATTCACCCCTCCACTTT. The chain links TRBV27 to TRBJ1-6; D is unresolved. V was clipped by 5 bases and J by 5 bases, with 10 bases between them. In germline, CDR1 is MNHEY, CDR2 SMNVEV (reference sequence). This CDR3 has 14 amino acids.

The V call is TRBV7-2, the J call TRBJ2-3, with D maybe TRBD1 (6 bases). Trimming left V 7 bases short and J 1 base short, with 15 bases between. Germline V gives CDR1 SGHTA, CDR2 FQGNSA. The CDR3 sequence is 15 residues long. The CDR3 protein is CASIREGDGTDTQYF. The CDR3 DNA reads TGTGCCAGCATCCGAGAGGGGGATGGCACAGATACGCAGTATTTT.

This clone turned up a few times. The rearrangement links TRBV28 to TRBJ2-7; TRBD2 matches at 8 bases. V was clipped by 2 bases and J by 6 bases; unmatched bases: 9. Germline CDR1 MDHEN, CDR2 SYDVKM. The CDR3 covers 15 residues. This CDR3 reads CASSLPGGGPVEQYF. The CDR3 DNA sequence: TGTGCCAGCAGTTTACCGGGCGGGGGGCCGGTCGAGCAGTACTTC.

This chain links TRBV27 with TRBJ2-7; D is possibly TRBD2 (5 bases). V gave up 5 bases and J gave up 3 bases, with 11 bases separating them. CDR1 and CDR2 (germline): MNHEY, SMNVEV (reference sequence). CDR3 length: 13 amino acids. The CDR3 is CASSPGVDYEQYF. Written as DNA, the CDR3 is TGTGCCAGCAGTCCCGGGGTCGACTACGAGCAGTACTTC.

This sequence joins TRBV6-6 and TRBJ1-3; D remains ambiguous. The CDR3 spans 14 residues. V was cut by 6 bases and J by 4 bases, with 13 bases left in between. Germline CDR1 and CDR2: MNHNY and SVGAGI (reference sequence). The CDR3 sequence is CASSSGPLGNTIYF. The CDR3 coding sequence is TGTGCCAGCAGCTCTGGACCGCTCGGAAACACCATATATTTT.

The chain is built from TRBV11-2 and TRBJ2-6; possible D gene TRBD1, 6 bases. The CDR3 runs 16 residues. V was shortened by 7 bases and J by 0 bases, with 13 bases between the two germline ends. The V gene's germline CDR1 is SGHAT and CDR2 FQNNGV. CDR3 protein: CASTTRGLSGANVLTF. CDR3 sequence (DNA): TGTGCCAGCACGACCAGGGGCCTCTCTGGGGCCAACGTCCTGACTTTC. The variable domain in full, completed from reference TRBV11-2 and TRBJ2-6, reads EAGVAQSPRYKIIEKRQSVAFWCNPISGHATLYWYQQILGQGPKLLIQFQNNGVVDDSQLPKDRFSAERLKGVDSTLKIQPAKLEDSAVYLCASTTRGLSGANVLTFGAGSRLTVL.